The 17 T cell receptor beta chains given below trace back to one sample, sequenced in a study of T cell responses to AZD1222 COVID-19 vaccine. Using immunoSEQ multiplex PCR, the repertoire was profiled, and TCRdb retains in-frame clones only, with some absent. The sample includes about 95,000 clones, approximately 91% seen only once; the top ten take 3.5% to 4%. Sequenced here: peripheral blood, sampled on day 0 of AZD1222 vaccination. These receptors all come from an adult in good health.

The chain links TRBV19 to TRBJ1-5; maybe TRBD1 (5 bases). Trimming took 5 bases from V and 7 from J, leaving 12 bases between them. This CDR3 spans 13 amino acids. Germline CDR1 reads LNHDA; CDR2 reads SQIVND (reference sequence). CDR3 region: CASSQGRLQPQHF. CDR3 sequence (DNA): TGTGCCAGTAGTCAGGGAAGGTTGCAGCCCCAGCATTTT.

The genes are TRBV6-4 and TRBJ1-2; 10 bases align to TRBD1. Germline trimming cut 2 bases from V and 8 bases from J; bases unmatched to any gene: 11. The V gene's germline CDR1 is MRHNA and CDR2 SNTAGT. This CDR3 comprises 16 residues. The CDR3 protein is CASSDTGQGVPWGYTF. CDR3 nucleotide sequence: TGTGCCAGCAGTGACACCGGACAGGGGGTGCCCTGGGGCTACACCTTC.

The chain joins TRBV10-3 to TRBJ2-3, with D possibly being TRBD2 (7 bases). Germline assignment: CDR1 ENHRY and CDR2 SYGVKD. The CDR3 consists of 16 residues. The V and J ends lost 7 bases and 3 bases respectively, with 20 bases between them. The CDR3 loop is CAITQGPRGGTDTQYF. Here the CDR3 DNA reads TGTGCCATCACTCAAGGTCCGAGGGGGGGAACAGATACGCAGTATTTT.

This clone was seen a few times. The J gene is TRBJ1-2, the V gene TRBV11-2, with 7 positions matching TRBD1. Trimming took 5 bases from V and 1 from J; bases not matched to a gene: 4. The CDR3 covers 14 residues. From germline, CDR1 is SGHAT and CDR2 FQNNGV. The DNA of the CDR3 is TGTGCCAGCAGCCGGGCAGGGGGTAACTATGGCTACACCTTC. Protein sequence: CASSRAGGNYGYTF.

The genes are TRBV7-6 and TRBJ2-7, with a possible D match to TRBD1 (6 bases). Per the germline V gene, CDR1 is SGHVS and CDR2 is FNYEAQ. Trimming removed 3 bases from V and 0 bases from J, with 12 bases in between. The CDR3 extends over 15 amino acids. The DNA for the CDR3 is TGTGCCAGCAGCTTTGGGGGCTCAATCTCCTACGAGCAGTACTTC. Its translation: CASSFGGSISYEQYF.

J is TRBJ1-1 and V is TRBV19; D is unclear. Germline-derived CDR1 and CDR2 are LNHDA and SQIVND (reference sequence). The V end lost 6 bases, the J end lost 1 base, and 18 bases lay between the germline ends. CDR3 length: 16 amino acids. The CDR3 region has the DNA TGTGCCAGTAGCTTCTGGGAGGCAAGCCAGAACACTGAAGCTTTCTTT. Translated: CASSFWEASQNTEAFF.

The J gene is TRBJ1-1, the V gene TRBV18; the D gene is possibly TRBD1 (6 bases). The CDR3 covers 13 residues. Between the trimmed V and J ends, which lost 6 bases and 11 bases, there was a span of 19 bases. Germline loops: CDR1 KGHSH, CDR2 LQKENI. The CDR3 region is CASSLYPQGEAFF. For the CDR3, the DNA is TGTGCCAGCTCCCTTTACCCACAGGGTGAGGCTTTCTTT.

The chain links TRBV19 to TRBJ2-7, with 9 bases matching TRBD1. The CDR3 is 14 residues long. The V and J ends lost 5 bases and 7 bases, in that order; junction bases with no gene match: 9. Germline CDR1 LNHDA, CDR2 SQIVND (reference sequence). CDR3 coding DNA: TGTGCCAGTAGTCCCGCGGACAGGGGATATGAGCAGTACTTC. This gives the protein CASSPADRGYEQYF.

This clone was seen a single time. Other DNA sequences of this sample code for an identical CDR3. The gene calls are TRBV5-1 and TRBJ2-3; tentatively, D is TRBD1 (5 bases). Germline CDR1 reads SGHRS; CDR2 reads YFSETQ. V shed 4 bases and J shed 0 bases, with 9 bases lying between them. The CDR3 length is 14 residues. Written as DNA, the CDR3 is TGCGCCAGCAGCAGGGGTGGTAGCACAGATACGCAGTATTTT. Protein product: CASSRGGSTDTQYF.

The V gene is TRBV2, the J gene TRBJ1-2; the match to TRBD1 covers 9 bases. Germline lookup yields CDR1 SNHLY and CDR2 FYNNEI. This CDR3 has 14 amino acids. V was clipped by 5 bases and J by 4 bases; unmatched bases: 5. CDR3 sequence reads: CASSQQGAPYGYTF. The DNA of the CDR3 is TGTGCCAGCAGTCAACAGGGGGCTCCCTATGGCTACACCTTC. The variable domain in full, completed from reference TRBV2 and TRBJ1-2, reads EPEVTQTPSHQVTQMGQEVILRCVPISNHLYFYWYRQILGQKVEFLVSFYNNEISEKSEIFDDQFSVERPDGSNFTLKIRSTKLEDSAMYFCASSQQGAPYGYTFGSGTRLTVV.

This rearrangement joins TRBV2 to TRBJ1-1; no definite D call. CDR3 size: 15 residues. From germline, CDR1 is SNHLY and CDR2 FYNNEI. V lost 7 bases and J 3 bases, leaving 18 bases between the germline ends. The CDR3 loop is CASTWTELGDTEAFF. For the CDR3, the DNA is TGTGCCAGCACCTGGACGGAACTTGGGGACACTGAAGCTTTCTTT.

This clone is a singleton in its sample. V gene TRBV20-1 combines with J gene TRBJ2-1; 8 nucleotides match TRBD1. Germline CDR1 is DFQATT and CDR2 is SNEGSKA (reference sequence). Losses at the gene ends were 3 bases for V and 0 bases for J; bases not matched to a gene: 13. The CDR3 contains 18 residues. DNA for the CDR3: TGCAGTGCTAGTGGACTTGCAGGGGGCTCGTACTCCTACAATGAGCAGTTCTTC. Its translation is CSASGLAGGSYSYNEQFF.

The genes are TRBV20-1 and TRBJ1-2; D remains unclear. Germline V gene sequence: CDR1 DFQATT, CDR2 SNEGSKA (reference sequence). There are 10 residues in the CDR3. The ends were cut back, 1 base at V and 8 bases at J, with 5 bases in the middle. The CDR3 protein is CSARVSGYTF. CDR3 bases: TGCAGTGCTAGAGTCTCGGGCTACACCTTC.

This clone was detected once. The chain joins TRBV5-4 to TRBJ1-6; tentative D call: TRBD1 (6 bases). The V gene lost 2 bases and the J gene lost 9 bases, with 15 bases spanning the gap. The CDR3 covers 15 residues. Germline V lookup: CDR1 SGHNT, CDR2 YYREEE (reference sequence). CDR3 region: CASSLKQGITSPLHF. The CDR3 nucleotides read TGTGCCAGCAGCTTAAAACAGGGTATAACTTCACCCCTCCACTTT.

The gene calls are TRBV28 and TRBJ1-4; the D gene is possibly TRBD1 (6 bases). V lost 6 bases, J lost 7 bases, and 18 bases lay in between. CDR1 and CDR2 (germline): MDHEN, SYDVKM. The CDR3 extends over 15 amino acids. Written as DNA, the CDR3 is TGTGCCAGCAGAAATAAAGGGGGGGGAGCTGAAAAACTGTTTTTT. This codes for CASRNKGGGAEKLFF.

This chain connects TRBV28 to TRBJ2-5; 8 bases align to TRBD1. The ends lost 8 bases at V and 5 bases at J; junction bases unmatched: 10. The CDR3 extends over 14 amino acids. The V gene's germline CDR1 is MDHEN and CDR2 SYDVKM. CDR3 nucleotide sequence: TGTGCCAGCCGACAGGGGAGGTTCACGGAGACCCAGTACTTC. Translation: CASRQGRFTETQYF.

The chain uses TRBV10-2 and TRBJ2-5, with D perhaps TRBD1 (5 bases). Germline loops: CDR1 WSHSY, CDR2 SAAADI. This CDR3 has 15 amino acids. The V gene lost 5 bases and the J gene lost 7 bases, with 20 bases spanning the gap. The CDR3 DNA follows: TGCGCCAGCAGTCCCCCCGGTGGGGCCGGCGGGACCCAGTACTTC. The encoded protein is CASSPPGGAGGTQYF.